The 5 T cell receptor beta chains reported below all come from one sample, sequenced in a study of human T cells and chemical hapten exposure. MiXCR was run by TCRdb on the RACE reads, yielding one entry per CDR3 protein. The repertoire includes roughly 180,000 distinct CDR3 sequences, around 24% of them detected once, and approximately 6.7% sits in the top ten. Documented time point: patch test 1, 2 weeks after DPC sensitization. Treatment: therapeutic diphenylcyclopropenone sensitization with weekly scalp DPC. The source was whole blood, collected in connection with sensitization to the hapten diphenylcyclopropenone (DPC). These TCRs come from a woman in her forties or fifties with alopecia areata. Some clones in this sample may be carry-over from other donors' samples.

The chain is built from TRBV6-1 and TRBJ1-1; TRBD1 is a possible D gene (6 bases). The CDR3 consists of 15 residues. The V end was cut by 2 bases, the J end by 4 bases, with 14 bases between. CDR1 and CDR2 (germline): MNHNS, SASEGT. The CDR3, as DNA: TGTGCCAGCAGTGAAACCTTTGACAGGTCCACTGAAGCTTTCTTT. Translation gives CASSETFDRSTEAFF.

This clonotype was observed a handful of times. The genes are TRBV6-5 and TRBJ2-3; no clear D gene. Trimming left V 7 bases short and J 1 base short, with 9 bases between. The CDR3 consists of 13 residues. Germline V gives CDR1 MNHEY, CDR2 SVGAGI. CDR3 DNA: TGTGCCAGCACCCAGTCCCGCACAGATACGCAGTATTTT. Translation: CASTQSRTDTQYF.

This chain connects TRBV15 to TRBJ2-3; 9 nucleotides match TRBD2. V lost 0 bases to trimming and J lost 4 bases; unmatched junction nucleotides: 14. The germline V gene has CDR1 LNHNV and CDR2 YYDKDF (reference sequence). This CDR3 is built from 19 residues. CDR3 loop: CATSRDQAGGPSGADTQYF. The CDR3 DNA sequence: TGTGCCACCAGCAGAGACCAGGCGGGAGGGCCCTCCGGCGCAGATACGCAGTATTTT.

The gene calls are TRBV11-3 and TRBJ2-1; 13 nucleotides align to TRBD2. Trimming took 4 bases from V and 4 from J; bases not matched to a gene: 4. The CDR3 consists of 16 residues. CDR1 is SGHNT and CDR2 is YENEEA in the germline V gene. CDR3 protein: CASSSGLAGVYNEQFF. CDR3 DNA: TGTGCCAGCAGCTCCGGACTAGCGGGAGTATACAATGAGCAGTTCTTC.

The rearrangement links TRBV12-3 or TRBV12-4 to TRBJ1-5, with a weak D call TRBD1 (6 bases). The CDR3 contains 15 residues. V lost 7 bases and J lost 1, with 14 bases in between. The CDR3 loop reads CASKQGILSNQPQHF. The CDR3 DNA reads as TGTGCCAGCAAACAGGGCATTCTAAGCAATCAGCCCCAGCATTTT.